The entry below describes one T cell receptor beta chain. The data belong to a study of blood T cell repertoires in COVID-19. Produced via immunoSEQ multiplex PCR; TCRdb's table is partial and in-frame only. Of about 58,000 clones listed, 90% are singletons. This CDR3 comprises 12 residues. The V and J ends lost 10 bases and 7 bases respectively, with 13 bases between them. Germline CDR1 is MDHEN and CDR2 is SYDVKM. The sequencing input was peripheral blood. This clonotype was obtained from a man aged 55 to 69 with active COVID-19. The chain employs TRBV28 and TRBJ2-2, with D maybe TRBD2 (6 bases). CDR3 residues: CATWRAGGELFF. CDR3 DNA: TGTGCCACCTGGAGGGCGGGCGGGGAGCTGTTTTTT.